A selection of T cell receptor beta chains follows, all from one sample in a study of blood T cell repertoires in COVID-19. Assay: immunoSEQ multiplex PCR; the TCRdb copy retains only in-frame clones and omits some. The sample consists of 45,000 to 55,000 clones, approximately 81% of them appearing once. Sequencing input: peripheral blood. Receptors originate from a man aged 45-60 years with acute or convalescent COVID-19. Each CDR3 is given with its conserved first and last residue. Each record gives: clone size, D gene, V gene, J gene, CDR3 protein, CDR3 DNA. D genes are given only for firm matches. Not every row has a clone size; where given, it reads once, few, many or a size class.

abundance: .
d_gene: TRBD2
v_gene: TRBV7-7
j_gene: TRBJ2-5
CDR3aa: CASSRRTSGDFQETQYF
CDR3nt: TGTGCCAGCAGCCGCAGGACTAGCGGGGATTTCCAAGAGACCCAATACTTC

abundance: .
d_gene: .
v_gene: TRBV5-6
j_gene: TRBJ2-5
CDR3aa: CASSSYTRGLWETQYF
CDR3nt: TGTGCCAGCAGCTCCTATACCAGGGGATTATGGGAGACCCAGTACTTC

abundance: .
d_gene: .
v_gene: TRBV10-2
j_gene: TRBJ2-7
CDR3aa: CASSESPRGVYEQYF
CDR3nt: TGCGCCAGCAGTGAGTCCCCCCGAGGAGTCTACGAGCAGTACTTC

abundance: .
d_gene: .
v_gene: TRBV19
j_gene: TRBJ2-7
CDR3aa: CASMATGLGEQYF
CDR3nt: TGTGCCAGTATGGCGACTGGACTTGGAGAGCAGTACTTC

abundance: .
d_gene: .
v_gene: TRBV10-2
j_gene: TRBJ2-7
CDR3aa: CASSGRLSYEQYF
CDR3nt: TGCGCCAGCAGTGGGCGGTTATCCTACGAGCAGTACTTC

abundance: .
d_gene: TRBD1
v_gene: TRBV27
j_gene: TRBJ1-5
CDR3aa: CASSWGQGNQPQHF
CDR3nt: TGTGCCAGCAGTTGGGGACAGGGCAATCAGCCCCAGCATTTT

abundance: .
d_gene: TRBD1
v_gene: TRBV27
j_gene: TRBJ1-5
CDR3aa: CAINQTGLGQPQHF
CDR3nt: TGTGCCATAAATCAGACAGGGTTGGGTCAGCCCCAGCATTTT

abundance: once
d_gene: .
v_gene: TRBV11-2
j_gene: TRBJ2-1
CDR3aa: CASSLAGRGVVEQFF
CDR3nt: TGTGCCAGCAGCCTCGCGGGTCGTGGGGTCGTTGAGCAGTTCTTC

abundance: .
d_gene: .
v_gene: TRBV7-3
j_gene: TRBJ2-5
CDR3aa: CASSLTRRETQYF
CDR3nt: TGTGCCAGCAGCTTAACGCGGCGCGAGACCCAGTACTTC

abundance: .
d_gene: .
v_gene: TRBV7-9
j_gene: TRBJ2-2
CDR3aa: CASSLDTHRGGLFF
CDR3nt: TGTGCCAGCAGCCTTGACACTCACCGGGGAGGGCTGTTTTTT

abundance: once
d_gene: .
v_gene: TRBV25-1
j_gene: TRBJ1-4
CDR3aa: CASSAMDGVEKLFF
CDR3nt: TGTGCCAGCAGTGCAATGGACGGGGTTGAAAAACTGTTTTTT